Given below is one TCR beta chain in context. The CDR3 is made up of 16 amino acids. The V end was cut by 7 bases, the J end by 0 bases, with 17 bases between. Germline-derived CDR1 and CDR2 are MNHEY and SMNVEV (reference sequence). Original data processing: Using reference gene primer amplification, nucleated cell counts were estimated. Only in-frame clones appear in the TCRdb table, and some are missing; sequencing was by immunoSEQ multiplex PCR. Clone size and the V and J calls come from that table; the DNA yielded D and trimming. The sample lists 300,000 to 450,000 clones; approximately 86% were seen once. The data derive from a study of blood T cell repertoires in COVID-19. Study overall: COVID-19 samples collected from the United States, Italy and Spain covered acute and convalescent phases.

The chain has TRBV27 and TRBJ2-3; D is possibly TRBD1 (5 bases). The TCR was taken from a human donor in a cohort sampled during active COVID-19. What was sequenced was peripheral blood. The CDR3 coding sequence is TGTGCCAGCACTCCGCGAGGTAGACAGAGCACAGATACGCAGTATTTT. This translates into CASTPRGRQSTDTQYF.